This TCR beta chain was found in a study of lymphopenia after photon versus proton radiotherapy. The repertoire was sequenced with immunoSEQ multiplex PCR; TCRdb's copy has only in-frame clones and lacks some. Here the sample spans fewer than 45,000 clones, just over 85% being singletons. The V and J ends lost 5 bases and 0 bases, in that order; junction bases with no gene match: 6. CDR3 length: 14 residues. The germline V gene encodes CDR1 SQVTM and CDR2 ANQGSEA. Study findings and constraints: Relative stability marked proton patients; photon patients lost diversity and naive cells.

A note on this clone: Its antigen is not identified.

V is TRBV29-1 and J is TRBJ1-2; 7 bases fit TRBD1. The sequences come from peripheral blood, collected from a patient treated with proton-based radiotherapy. This receptor was taken from a woman in her 70s with pancreatic cancer. Some clones in this sample may be carry-over from other donors' samples. The CDR3 spells CSVWTGPPNYGYTF. In DNA form, the CDR3 reads TGCAGCGTTTGGACAGGACCGCCTAACTATGGCTACACCTTC. Together with reference TRBV29-1 and TRBJ1-2, the CDR3 gives the full variable domain: SAVISQKPSRDICQRGTSLTIQCQVDSQVTMMFWYRQQPGQSLTLIATANQGSEATYESGFVIDKFPISRPNLTFSTLTVSNMSPEDSSIYLCSVWTGPPNYGYTFGSGTRLTVV.